This is a list of T cell receptor beta chains from one sample in a study of metastatic and nonmetastatic thyroid tumors. MiXCR reprocessed the PCR reads for TCRdb. The sample has over 40,000 clones, roughly 11% seen once. The sample taken for sequencing was blood. The receptors were sampled from a female donor with papillary thyroid cancer or a benign thyroid nodule (not recorded which). Some clones in this sample may be carry-over from other donors' samples. CDR3s include the opening cysteine and the closing phenylalanine or tryptophan. Each record gives: J gene, D gene, clone size, V gene, CDR3 DNA, CDR3 protein. The D gene is left open where the match is weak. Clone sizes are given selectively: once, few, many, or a class where the clone is expanded.

J gene: TRBJ2-1
D gene: -
clone size: many
V gene: TRBV20-1
CDR3 DNA: TGCAGTGCTAGGGGGTCCCCATACAATGAGCAGTTCTTC
CDR3 protein: CSARGSPYNEQFF

J gene: TRBJ1-1
D gene: -
clone size: many
V gene: TRBV9
CDR3 DNA: TGTGCCAGCAGCCCCCGGGACTTGACTGAAGCTTTCTTT
CDR3 protein: CASSPRDLTEAFF

J gene: TRBJ1-1
D gene: TRBD1
clone size: many
V gene: TRBV27
CDR3 DNA: TGTGCCAGCAGTCCGGGACAGGGGGGATACGCTGAAGCTTTCTTT
CDR3 protein: CASSPGQGGYAEAFF

J gene: TRBJ2-1
D gene: TRBD2
clone size: many
V gene: TRBV12-5
CDR3 DNA: TGTGCTAGTGGTCCCCGGACTAGCGGGAGGGATAACAATGAGCAGTTCTTC
CDR3 protein: CASGPRTSGRDNNEQFF

J gene: TRBJ2-1
D gene: TRBD2
clone size: many
V gene: TRBV4-1
CDR3 DNA: TGCGCCAGCAGCCGCAGACTAGCGGGAGAGAGGGGTTCCTACAATGAGCAGTTCTTC
CDR3 protein: CASSRRLAGERGSYNEQFF

J gene: TRBJ1-2
D gene: -
clone size: -
V gene: TRBV28
CDR3 DNA: TGTGCCAGCAGTTCCTTGACAGTTCCCTCGGACTATGGCTACACCTTC
CDR3 protein: CASSSLTVPSDYGYTF

J gene: TRBJ2-1
D gene: TRBD1
clone size: many
V gene: TRBV9
CDR3 DNA: TGTGCCAGCAGCTTTGAGGGACAGGACTACAATGAGCAGTTCTTC
CDR3 protein: CASSFEGQDYNEQFF

J gene: TRBJ2-7
D gene: -
clone size: many
V gene: TRBV20-1
CDR3 DNA: TGCAGTGCTAGAGATTTACAGAACGAGCAGTACTTC
CDR3 protein: CSARDLQNEQYF

J gene: TRBJ1-1
D gene: -
clone size: -
V gene: TRBV30
CDR3 DNA: TGTGCCTGGTTACAACCGGGACTCTCTGCTTTCTTT
CDR3 protein: CAWLQPGLSAFF

J gene: TRBJ2-7
D gene: -
clone size: many
V gene: TRBV11-2
CDR3 DNA: TGTGCCAGCAGCCTGGATGTGGGACCTACGAAGCAGTACTTC
CDR3 protein: CASSLDVGPTKQYF

J gene: TRBJ1-1
D gene: -
clone size: many
V gene: TRBV7-3
CDR3 DNA: TGTGCCAGCAGCTTGTCCCCGAACATGAACACTGAAGCTTTCTTT
CDR3 protein: CASSLSPNMNTEAFF

J gene: TRBJ1-2
D gene: TRBD1
clone size: -
V gene: TRBV28
CDR3 DNA: TGTGCCAGCAGTATGACAGGGAGGTTGGGCTACACCTTC
CDR3 protein: CASSMTGRLGYTF

J gene: TRBJ2-7
D gene: -
clone size: -
V gene: TRBV28
CDR3 DNA: TGTGCCAGTGATACCGGGGAATACGAGCAGTACTTC
CDR3 protein: CASDTGEYEQYF

J gene: TRBJ1-2
D gene: -
clone size: many
V gene: TRBV3-1
CDR3 DNA: TGTGCCAGCAGCCGGGCCCGGGCCGGTGGCTACACCTTC
CDR3 protein: CASSRARAGGYTF

J gene: TRBJ2-2
D gene: -
clone size: many
V gene: TRBV7-6
CDR3 DNA: TGTGCCAGCAGCTCCAATAACGGGGCCTCCACCGGGGAGCTGTTTTTT
CDR3 protein: CASSSNNGASTGELFF

J gene: TRBJ2-3
D gene: -
clone size: many
V gene: TRBV7-2
CDR3 DNA: TGTGCCAGCAGCTGGTTCCGGGGTCGAGGGGGAGATACGCAGTATTTT
CDR3 protein: CASSWFRGRGGDTQYF

J gene: TRBJ2-3
D gene: TRBD2
clone size: many
V gene: TRBV2
CDR3 DNA: TGTGCCAGCAGTGAATCTAGCGGGAGGTCAGATACGCAGTATTTT
CDR3 protein: CASSESSGRSDTQYF

J gene: TRBJ2-5
D gene: TRBD2
clone size: many
V gene: TRBV19
CDR3 DNA: TGTGCCAGTAGTATATCAGGCGGGAGGTCGGAGACCCAGTACTTC
CDR3 protein: CASSISGGRSETQYF

J gene: TRBJ1-2
D gene: -
clone size: -
V gene: TRBV19
CDR3 DNA: TGTGCCAGTAGTGGCGGGACATGGGATGGCTACACCTTC
CDR3 protein: CASSGGTWDGYTF

J gene: TRBJ2-5
D gene: TRBD2
clone size: -
V gene: TRBV5-6
CDR3 DNA: TGTGCCAGCAGCCCCCACCGCGGGAGGGGCGCGACCCAGTACTTC
CDR3 protein: CASSPHRGRGATQYF

J gene: TRBJ2-3
D gene: -
clone size: many
V gene: TRBV7-6
CDR3 DNA: TGTGCCAGCAGCGCCCATCTCAGGGGACCACCCACAGATACGCAGTATTTT
CDR3 protein: CASSAHLRGPPTDTQYF

J gene: TRBJ1-5
D gene: -
clone size: many
V gene: TRBV4-1
CDR3 DNA: TGCGCCAGCAGCCAAGGTTTTTTTTTGGATAATCAGCCCCAGCATTTT
CDR3 protein: CASSQGFFLDNQPQHF